Below are 17 T cell receptor beta chains sequenced from a single sample in a study of cytomegalovirus exposure and HLA in healthy donors. The PCR made use of 60 Vbeta and 13 Jbeta primers. Clones were sequenced by immunoSEQ multiplex PCR, and TCRdb holds only the in-frame ones, with some missing. The sample carries about 140,000 clones, around 80% recorded once. Sequenced sample: PBMCs. The receptors shown here come from a female donor in good health and CMV-seronegative.

The V and J genes are TRBV11-3 and TRBJ2-5; D not certain. V lost 6 bases, J lost 5 bases, and 7 bases lay in between. Germline assignment: CDR1 SGHNT and CDR2 YENEEA. CDR3 length: 11 residues. This chain's CDR3 is CASSHGETQYF. CDR3 nucleotide sequence: TGTGCCAGCAGTCACGGGGAGACCCAGTACTTC.

The chain couples TRBV14 to TRBJ1-1; D call uncertain. The germline V and J ends were trimmed by 5 bases and 1 base, with 20 bases remaining between them. The CDR3 has 17 residues. Germline assignment: CDR1 SGHDN and CDR2 FVKESK. Here the CDR3 reads CASSSTEGRWGNTEAFF. DNA for the CDR3: TGTGCCAGCAGCTCCACTGAAGGGAGGTGGGGGAACACTGAAGCTTTCTTT. Full variable domain (remainder filled in from reference TRBV14 and TRBJ1-1): EAGVTQFPSHSVIEKGQTVTLRCDPISGHDNLYWYRRVMGKEIKFLLHFVKESKQDESGMPNNRFLAERTGGTYSTLKVQPAELEDSGVYFCASSSTEGRWGNTEAFFGQGTRLTVV.

This clone was seen once. This chain uses TRBV28 with TRBJ2-7, with TRBD2 identical over 8 bases. Trimming at V came to 2 bases and at J to 0 bases, leaving 12 bases not matched to a gene. Germline V gives CDR1 MDHEN, CDR2 SYDVKM. This CDR3 spans 18 amino acids. Here the CDR3 reads CASSLTLAGDISSYEQYF. In DNA, the CDR3 is TGTGCCAGCAGTTTAACCCTAGCGGGCGACATCAGCTCCTACGAGCAGTACTTC.

V gene TRBV19 combines with J gene TRBJ2-5; 8 positions agree with TRBD1. The CDR3 loop spans 14 amino acids. The germline V gene has CDR1 LNHDA and CDR2 SQIVND (reference sequence). With 3 bases clipped from V and 5 bases from J, the junction kept 5 bases outside the gene matches. The CDR3 DNA is TGTGCCAGTAGTATTCAGGGGGCGCGGGAGACCCAGTACTTC. Translating gives CASSIQGARETQYF.

The J gene is TRBJ1-4, the V gene TRBV6-4, with 10 bases lining up with TRBD1. CDR1 and CDR2 from the germline V gene are MRHNA and SNTAGT. V trimming: 5 bases; J trimming: 5 bases; junction bases outside the gene matches: 8. There are 16 residues in the CDR3. The CDR3 protein is CASSTDRGRMNEKLFF. The CDR3 DNA sequence: TGTGCCAGCAGTACAGACAGGGGGCGGATGAATGAAAAACTGTTTTTT.

This clone was observed once. The chain has TRBV7-9 and TRBJ1-1, with D possibly matching TRBD1 (5 bases). V was clipped by 11 bases and J by 0 bases, with 13 bases between them. Germline CDR1 SEHNR, CDR2 FQNEAQ (reference sequence). The CDR3 length is 13 residues. The CDR3 DNA follows: TGTGCCTTTCGTGGGGCAATGAACACTGAAGCTTTCTTT. Its protein is CAFRGAMNTEAFF.

V usage is TRBV2 and J usage is TRBJ1-1; maybe TRBD1 (5 bases). Trimming shortened V by 2 bases and J by 3 bases, and 10 bases separated the two germline ends. This CDR3 has 14 amino acids. Germline CDR1 is SNHLY and CDR2 is FYNNEI. The CDR3 spells CASSEWGGHTEAFF. The CDR3 nucleotides read TGTGCCAGCAGTGAATGGGGCGGCCACACTGAAGCTTTCTTT.

The chain recombines TRBV9 with TRBJ2-2; 10 bases are shared with TRBD1. Trimming removed 2 bases from V and 4 bases from J; junction bases left unmatched: 2. This CDR3 has 15 amino acids. Germline V lookup: CDR1 SGDLS, CDR2 YYNGEE. The CDR3 reads CASSVRDRGTGELFF. CDR3 bases: TGTGCCAGCAGCGTCCGGGACAGGGGCACCGGGGAGCTGTTTTTT.

DNA of the CDR3: TGTGCCAGCAGTGAAGGGATGACAGGGTACACTGAAGCTTTCTTT. Amino acid sequence: CASSEGMTGYTEAFF. The genes are TRBV6-1 and TRBJ1-1; the match to TRBD1 covers 7 bases. CDR3 length: 15 amino acids. Unmatched junction bases numbered 5, after V lost 1 base and J lost 3 bases. CDR1 is MNHNS and CDR2 is SASEGT in the germline V gene.

This clone was seen more than once but under ten times. The chain uses TRBV2 and TRBJ2-7; a weak D match, TRBD1 (6 bases). V was cut by 6 bases and J by 5 bases, with 14 bases left in between. The CDR3 spans 13 residues. Germline CDR1 and CDR2: SNHLY and FYNNEI. The CDR3 reads CASRDSDWHEQYF. CDR3 nucleotides: TGTGCCAGCAGGGACAGCGACTGGCACGAGCAGTACTTC.

The chain has TRBV28 and TRBJ2-7, with 7 bases lining up with TRBD1. CDR3 length: 14 residues. Trimming at V came to 6 bases and at J to 0 bases, leaving 5 bases not matched to a gene. The germline CDR1 and CDR2 sequences are MDHEN and SYDVKM. CDR3 sequence: CASRTHRGSYEQYF. In nucleotides, the CDR3 is TGTGCCAGCAGGACACACAGGGGCTCCTACGAGCAGTACTTC. Together with reference TRBV28 and TRBJ2-7, the CDR3 gives the full variable domain: DVKVTQSSRYLVKRTGEKVFLECVQDMDHENMFWYRQDPGLGLRLIYFSYDVKMKEKGDIPEGYSVSREKKERFSLILESASTNQTSMYLCASRTHRGSYEQYFGPGTRLTVT.

The V gene is TRBV2, the J gene TRBJ1-5; 7 bases fit TRBD1. V lost 4 bases to trimming and J lost 4 bases; unmatched junction nucleotides: 7. The CDR3 totals 15 residues. Germline CDR1 reads SNHLY; CDR2 reads FYNNEI. The CDR3 coding sequence is TGTGCCAGCAGTGTGGGACAGACAAGAAATCAGCCCCAGCATTTT. Translation gives CASSVGQTRNQPQHF.

The CDR3 loop is CASSQLPSSTGTSGNKQETQYF. CDR3 sequence (DNA): TGCGCCAGCAGCCAACTACCGTCTAGTACAGGCACTAGCGGGAATAAACAAGAGACCCAGTACTTC. The chain carries TRBV4-1 and TRBJ2-5, with 10 positions matching TRBD2. Germline V gives CDR1 MGHRA, CDR2 YSYEKL. After removal of 2 bases from V and 2 bases from J, the junction contained 23 bases not matched to a gene. CDR3 length equals 22 residues.

The chain joins TRBV7-6 to TRBJ2-7; D is perhaps TRBD2 (6 bases). This CDR3 has 15 residues. The germline V gene encodes CDR1 SGHVS and CDR2 FNYEAQ. V dropped 4 bases and J dropped 4 bases, with 17 bases sitting between them. CDR3 residues: CASSSPSGVGYEQYF. In DNA form, the CDR3 reads TGTGCCAGCAGCTCGCCCTCGGGAGTAGGGTACGAGCAGTACTTC. Based on the CDR3 plus reference TRBV7-6 and TRBJ2-7, the full variable domain is GAGVSQSPRYKVTKRGQDVALRCDPISGHVSLYWYRQALGQGPEFLTYFNYEAQQDKSGLPNDRFSAERPEGSISTLTIQRTEQRDSAMYRCASSSPSGVGYEQYFGPGTRLTVT.

The rearrangement joins TRBV7-8 to TRBJ1-5; possible D gene TRBD1, 5 bases. Germline CDR1 and CDR2: SGHVS and FQNEAQ. The V gene lost 4 bases and the J gene lost 0 bases, with 10 bases spanning the gap. CDR3 length equals 15 residues. CDR3 nucleotide sequence: TGTGCCAGCAGCTCAGACAGTAATAGCAATCAGCCCCAGCATTTT. Residues: CASSSDSNSNQPQHF. The whole variable domain, remainder taken from reference TRBV7-8 and TRBJ1-5, is GAGVSQSPRYKVAKRGQDVALRCDPISGHVSLFWYQQALGQGPEFLTYFQNEAQLDKSGLPSDRFFAERPEGSVSTLKIQRTQQEDSAVYLCASSSDSNSNQPQHFGDGTRLSIL.

The chain employs TRBV28 and TRBJ1-2, with unresolved D. Per the germline V gene, CDR1 is MDHEN and CDR2 is SYDVKM. V was pared by 5 bases and J by 7 bases, with 11 bases between. The CDR3 totals 12 residues. This CDR3 is CASSDSFGGYTF. As DNA, the CDR3 is TGTGCCAGCAGTGACTCCTTTGGTGGCTACACCTTC.

The chain recombines TRBV5-5 with TRBJ2-4; D is unresolved. Germline CDR1 reads SGHKS; CDR2 reads YYEKEE (reference sequence). Trimming shortened V by 5 bases and J by 9 bases, and 18 bases separated the two germline ends. This CDR3 is 14 amino acids long. The CDR3 coding sequence is TGTGCCAGCAGGCACCCAGCTAGTGGCTTCATTCAGTACTTC. It translates to CASRHPASGFIQYF.